This T cell receptor beta chain was recovered during a study of T-cell memory formation after mild COVID-19. Study overall: In these data, TCR clusters were largely donor specific. Study observations and caveats: There were some responding clones in pre-infection memory, which suggested that cross-reactive memory had joined.

The germline V and J ends were trimmed by 7 bases and 4 bases, with 14 bases remaining between them. The CDR3 consists of 13 residues. Germline CDR1 is MNHEY and CDR2 is SVGEGT. As regards this clonotype: Its cognate antigen is unknown.

TCRdb re-called the 5' RACE reads through MiXCR, storing one row per CDR3 protein. The sample has about 150,000 distinct CDR3 sequences, over 15% seen once. The receptor was derived from an adult woman who had mild COVID-19 (a few samples of this study predate the infection). Cell type and time point are not known. Source material: PBMCs or a T cell subset sorted from them (not recorded which). This chain joins TRBV6-2 or TRBV6-3 and TRBJ2-7; D is ambiguous. The CDR3 DNA reads TGTGCCAGCAAACCAGGATGGGGATACGAGCAGTACTTC. Translated, it gives CASKPGWGYEQYF.